The 24 T cell receptor beta chains below all came from one sample that was sequenced in a study of post-analysis software for immune sequencing data. These receptors' targets are unknown. Study-wide findings and caveats: About five TRBV segments occurring more often in patients than controls included TRBV5-6, TRBV5-1 and TRBV20-1.

Built from TCR beta cDNA, the libraries had unique molecular identifiers in them. From the PCR reads, TCRdb called clonotypes with MiXCR, one entry per CDR3 protein. The sample has 450,000 to 700,000 distinct CDR3 sequences; around 40% are singletons. The sample comprised blood. The receptors shown here come from a girl between 5 and 17 years old with multiple sclerosis.

This clonotype was observed a single time. This chain connects TRBV2 to TRBJ2-3; TRBD2 agrees at 9 bases. CDR3 length: 14 amino acids. Germline-derived CDR1 and CDR2 are SNHLY and FYNNEI. V trimming: 6 bases; J trimming: 11 bases; junction bases outside the gene matches: 12. This chain's CDR3 is CASRARASGIKQYF. CDR3 coding DNA: TGTGCCAGCAGGGCCCGAGCTAGCGGGATTAAGCAGTATTTT. Full variable domain (rest looked up from reference TRBV2 and TRBJ2-3): EPEVTQTPSHQVTQMGQEVILRCVPISNHLYFYWYRQILGQKVEFLVSFYNNEISEKSEIFDDQFSVERPDGSNFTLKIRSTKLEDSAMYFCASRARASGIKQYFGPGTRLTVL.

V usage is TRBV5-1 and J usage is TRBJ2-6; D may correspond to TRBD1 or TRBD2 (5 bases each). The CDR3 spans 16 residues. Trimming took 3 bases from V and 0 from J, leaving 10 bases between them. CDR1 is SGHRS and CDR2 is YFSETQ in the germline V gene. The CDR3 DNA follows: TGCGCCAGCAGCTGGGACGGTAGCTCTGGGGCCAACGTCCTGACTTTC. Protein: CASSWDGSSGANVLTF.

In regard to this clonotype: A read error is possible here, since a much larger clone lies one base away. The J gene is TRBJ2-5, the V gene TRBV7-9; D is undetermined. The CDR3 length is 12 residues. Germline V gives CDR1 SEHNR, CDR2 FQNEAQ (reference sequence). For the CDR3, the DNA is TGTGCCAGCAGCCAAATACAAGAGGCCCAGTACTTC. This sequence encodes CASSQIQEAQYF.

The rearrangement joins TRBV5-1 to TRBJ2-5; 12 bases map to TRBD2. J gave up 11 bases and V 1 base, and 15 bases lay outside the gene matches. The CDR3 consists of 17 residues. Germline CDR1 SGHRS, CDR2 YFSETQ. DNA of the CDR3: TGCGCCAGCAGCTTGCCTAGCGGGAGGGCCAGGGTCGGAGAGCAGTACTTC. It is translated as CASSLPSGRARVGEQYF.

The V call is TRBV12-3 or TRBV12-4, the J call TRBJ1-2; possible D gene TRBD1, 6 bases. Trimming left V 2 bases short and J 7 bases short, with 11 bases between. This CDR3 has 13 residues. The CDR3 region is CASSLFRGGGYTF. CDR3 coding DNA: TGTGCCAGCAGTTTATTCAGGGGAGGTGGCTACACCTTC.

The rearrangement uses TRBV19 and TRBJ2-1; D is tentatively TRBD1 or TRBD2 (5 bases each). Germline CDR1 and CDR2: LNHDA and SQIVND (reference sequence). The CDR3 sequence is 14 residues long. V lost 7 bases and J 5 bases, leaving 15 bases between the germline ends. The CDR3 DNA follows: TGTGCCAGTACCACGTCGGGGACCGACAATGAGCAGTTCTTC. This gives the protein CASTTSGTDNEQFF. The variable domain in full, completed from reference TRBV19 and TRBJ2-1, reads DGGITQSPKYLFRKEGQNVTLSCEQNLNHDAMYWYRQDPGQGLRLIYYSQIVNDFQKGDIAEGYSVSREKKESFPLTVTSAQKNPTAFYLCASTTSGTDNEQFFGPGTRLTVL.

V usage is TRBV5-1 and J usage is TRBJ2-5; possible D gene TRBD2, 5 bases. The V end was cut by 1 base, the J end by 2 bases, with 9 bases between. The CDR3 extends over 14 amino acids. Germline loops: CDR1 SGHRS, CDR2 YFSETQ. CDR3 nucleotide sequence: TGCGCCAGCAGCTTGAGGAAGCGGCAAGAGACCCAGTACTTC. Translation: CASSLRKRQETQYF.

The V and J genes are TRBV6-2 or TRBV6-3 and TRBJ1-1; a possible D gene is TRBD1 (5 bases). Trimming left V 3 bases short and J 1 base short, with 12 bases between. CDR3 length equals 15 residues. Germline V gives CDR1 MNHEY, CDR2 SVGEGT. CDR3 DNA sequence: TGTGCCAGCAGTTATCTGGACACGACGAACACTGAAGCTTTCTTT. Translated, it gives CASSYLDTTNTEAFF.

A single count supports this clonotype. The chain combines TRBV5-1 with TRBJ2-2; D not certain. V dropped 1 base and J dropped 8 bases, with 6 bases sitting between them. There are 12 residues in the CDR3. In germline, CDR1 is SGHRS, CDR2 YFSETQ. The CDR3 is CASSLLQGELFF. CDR3 nucleotides: TGCGCCAGCAGCTTGCTTCAGGGGGAGCTGTTTTTT. The variable domain in full, completed from reference TRBV5-1 and TRBJ2-2, reads KAGVTQTPRYLIKTRGQQVTLSCSPISGHRSVSWYQQTPGQGLQFLFEYFSETQRNKGNFPGRFSGRQFSNSRSEMNVSTLELGDSALYLCASSLLQGELFFGEGSRLTVL.

The chain has TRBV11-3 and TRBJ2-4; no clear D gene. The length of the CDR3 is 16 residues. V was shortened by 5 bases and J by 2 bases, with 16 bases between the two germline ends. Per germline, CDR1 SGHNT and CDR2 YENEEA. The CDR3 spells CASSPQQWATKNIQYF. Here the CDR3 DNA reads TGTGCCAGCAGCCCACAACAATGGGCGACCAAAAACATTCAGTACTTC.

The rearrangement links TRBV7-9 to TRBJ1-1; D perhaps matches TRBD1 (6 bases). The V end was cut by 4 bases, the J end by 8 bases, with 11 bases between. Germline CDR1 and CDR2: SEHNR and FQNEAQ (reference sequence). The CDR3 spans 12 residues. CDR3 protein: CASSSGDREAFF. In nucleotides, the CDR3 is TGTGCCAGCAGCTCAGGAGACAGGGAAGCTTTCTTT.

The sample holds a few counts of this clonotype. The chain has TRBV5-6 and TRBJ2-1; TRBD1 matches at 7 bases. The CDR3 consists of 15 residues. Germline loops: CDR1 SGHDT, CDR2 YYEEEE. The junction had 12 bases not matched to a gene; V was cut back by 0 bases and J by 12 bases. The CDR3 is CASSLDGTEPFGQFF. In DNA, the CDR3 is TGTGCCAGCAGCTTGGATGGGACAGAACCCTTCGGGCAGTTCTTC.

This clonotype showed up just a few times. This rearrangement joins TRBV4-2 to TRBJ2-1, with 10 bases identical to TRBD2. The CDR3 sequence is 15 residues long. The germline gives CDR1 LGHNA, CDR2 YNFKEQ. J gave up 3 bases and V 3 bases, and 2 bases lay outside the gene matches. The CDR3: CASSHGLAVYNEQFF. In nucleotides, the CDR3 is TGTGCCAGCAGCCATGGACTAGCGGTCTACAATGAGCAGTTCTTC.

This clonotype was found many times. V is TRBV6-5 and J is TRBJ1-5; a weak D match, TRBD1 (5 bases). Trimming cost V 4 bases and J 5 bases, with 24 bases left between them. The CDR3 is 18 residues long. In germline, CDR1 is MNHEY, CDR2 SVGAGI. The CDR3 nucleotides are TGTGCCAGCAGTTCTCGGGCAGGCTTGATTGGGACCCATCAGCCCCAGCATTTT. It is translated as CASSSRAGLIGTHQPQHF.

The genes are TRBV6-5 and TRBJ1-5; D not resolved. The germline V and J ends were trimmed by 0 bases and 4 bases, with 4 bases remaining between them. This CDR3 is 13 amino acids long. Germline lookup yields CDR1 MNHEY and CDR2 SVGAGI. The CDR3 coding sequence is TGTGCCAGCAGTTACTCTCTAAATCAGCCCCAGCATTTT. It translates to CASSYSLNQPQHF.

The chain couples TRBV5-6 to TRBJ2-7; the match to TRBD2 covers 7 bases. The V gene end was trimmed by 4 bases and the J gene end by 0 bases; junction bases not matched to a gene: 4. Germline lookup yields CDR1 SGHDT and CDR2 YYEEEE. The CDR3 spans 14 residues. CDR3 DNA: TGTGCCAGCAGCCCGGGACTAAACTCCTACGAGCAGTACTTC. It encodes CASSPGLNSYEQYF.

The chain employs TRBV20-1 and TRBJ1-2; D perhaps matches TRBD1 (5 bases). The CDR3 length is 16 residues. Trimming took off 0 bases at V and 0 bases at J, with 14 bases between the two ends. The germline CDR1 and CDR2 sequences are DFQATT and SNEGSKA (reference sequence). CDR3 coding DNA: TGCAGTGCTAGAGAGGCCCCAGGGTCTGCTAACTATGGCTACACCTTC. Protein: CSAREAPGSANYGYTF.

This chain uses TRBV6-6 with TRBJ1-4; possibly TRBD1 for D (5 bases). Deletions cut 11 bases from V and 4 bases from J, with 14 bases between. This CDR3 region has 13 residues. CDR1 is MNHNY and CDR2 is SVGAGI in the germline V gene (reference sequence). CDR3 protein: CAGHRTINEKLFF. CDR3 coding DNA: TGTGCCGGACACAGGACAATTAATGAAAAACTGTTTTTT.

The gene calls are TRBV12-3 or TRBV12-4 and TRBJ1-4, with D maybe TRBD1 (5 bases). The CDR3 contains 13 residues. V lost 5 bases, J lost 7 bases, and 11 bases lay in between. CDR3 residues: CASSPRDLEKLFF. The CDR3 DNA sequence: TGTGCCAGCAGTCCGAGGGACCTTGAAAAACTGTTTTTT.

The V gene is TRBV4-1, the J gene TRBJ2-5; no definite D call. Trimming took 3 bases from V and 0 from J, leaving 11 bases between them. The CDR3 contains 15 residues. From germline, CDR1 is MGHRA and CDR2 YSYEKL. The CDR3 DNA sequence: TGCGCCAGCAGCCACATGAGCGTGTACCAAGAGACCCAGTACTTC. This gives the protein CASSHMSVYQETQYF.

This clonotype was counted a single time. The chain combines TRBV13 with TRBJ2-2; 8 bases map to TRBD1. CDR1 is PRHDT and CDR2 is FYEKMQ in the germline V gene (reference sequence). Trimming removed 7 bases from V and 4 bases from J; junction bases left unmatched: 17. CDR3 length: 18 amino acids. In DNA form, the CDR3 reads TGTGCCAGCAACGGAGAGGCAGGGGGCCCTTCCGGCACCGGGGAGCTGTTTTTT. Translating gives CASNGEAGGPSGTGELFF.

This clonotype was found a few times. V gene TRBV12-3 or TRBV12-4 combines with J gene TRBJ2-5; 9 positions match TRBD1. The trim removed 6 bases at V and 1 base at J, leaving 0 bases unmatched. This CDR3 contains 13 residues. CDR3: CASRGQGQETQYF. In nucleotides, the CDR3 is TGTGCCAGCAGGGGACAGGGCCAAGAGACCCAGTACTTC.

This clonotype has a handful of counts. The J gene is TRBJ2-7, the V gene TRBV5-1, with TRBD2 matching 7 bases. CDR3 length: 15 amino acids. Germline CDR1 SGHRS, CDR2 YFSETQ. The V and J ends lost 4 bases and 5 bases, in that order; junction bases with no gene match: 12. CDR3 protein: CASSPGGSSVHEQYF. The CDR3 coding sequence is TGCGCCAGCAGCCCGGGGGGTTCATCTGTCCACGAGCAGTACTTC.

The chain combines TRBV7-9 with TRBJ1-1, with 7 bases aligning to TRBD1. The CDR3 runs to 14 residues. J gave up 5 bases and V 5 bases, and 8 bases lay outside the gene matches. The V gene's germline CDR1 is SEHNR and CDR2 FQNEAQ (reference sequence). CDR3 sequence reads: CASSPRRGRTEAFF. The DNA for the CDR3 is TGTGCCAGCAGCCCCCGGAGGGGGCGAACTGAAGCTTTCTTT.